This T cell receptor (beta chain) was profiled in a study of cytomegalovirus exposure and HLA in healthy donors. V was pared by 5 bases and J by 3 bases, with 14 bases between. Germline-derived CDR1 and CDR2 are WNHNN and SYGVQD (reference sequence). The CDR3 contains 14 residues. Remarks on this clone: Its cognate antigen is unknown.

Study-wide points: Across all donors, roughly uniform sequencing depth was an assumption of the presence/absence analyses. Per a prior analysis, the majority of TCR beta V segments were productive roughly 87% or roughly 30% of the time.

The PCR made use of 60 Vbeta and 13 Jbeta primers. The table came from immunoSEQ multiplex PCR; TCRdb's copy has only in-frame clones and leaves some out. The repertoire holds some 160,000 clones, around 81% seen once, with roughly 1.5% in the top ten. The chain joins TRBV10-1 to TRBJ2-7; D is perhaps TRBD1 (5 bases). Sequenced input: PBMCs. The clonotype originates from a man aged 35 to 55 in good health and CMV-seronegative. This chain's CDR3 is CASSHSDRDYEQYF. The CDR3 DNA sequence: TGCGCCAGCAGTCACTCCGACAGAGACTACGAGCAGTACTTC.